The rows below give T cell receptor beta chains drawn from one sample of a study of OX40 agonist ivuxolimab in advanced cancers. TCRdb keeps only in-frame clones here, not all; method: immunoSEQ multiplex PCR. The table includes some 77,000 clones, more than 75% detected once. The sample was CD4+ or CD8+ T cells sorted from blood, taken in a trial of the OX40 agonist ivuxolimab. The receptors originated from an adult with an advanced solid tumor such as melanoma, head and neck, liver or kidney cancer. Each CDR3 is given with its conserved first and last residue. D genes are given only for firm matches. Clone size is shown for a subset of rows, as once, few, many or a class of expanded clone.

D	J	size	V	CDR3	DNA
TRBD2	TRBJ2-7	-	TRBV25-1	CASSEYSLTSGSPYEQYF	TGTGCCAGCAGTGAATATTCCCTGACTAGCGGGAGTCCCTACGAGCAGTACTTC
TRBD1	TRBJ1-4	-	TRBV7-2	CASKIGPGGITTNEKLFF	TGTGCCAGCAAAATCGGGCCAGGGGGCATAACAACTAATGAAAAACTGTTTTTT
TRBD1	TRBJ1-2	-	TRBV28	CASSPFPRDRLYGYTF	TGTGCCAGCAGTCCATTCCCCCGGGACAGACTCTATGGCTACACCTTC
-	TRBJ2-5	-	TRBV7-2	CASSPSQETQYF	TGTGCCAGCAGCCCTTCCCAAGAGACCCAGTACTTC
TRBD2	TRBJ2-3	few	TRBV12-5	CASGLGGSGRLADTQYF	TGTGCTAGTGGTCTAGGCGGGAGCGGGAGATTAGCAGATACGCAGTATTTT
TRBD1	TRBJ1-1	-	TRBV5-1	CASSLAGLQGATEAFF	TGCGCCAGCAGCTTGGCGGGGCTACAGGGGGCGACTGAAGCTTTCTTT
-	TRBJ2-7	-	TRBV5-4	CASSFQGISYEQYF	TGTGCCAGCAGCTTTCAGGGGATCTCCTACGAGCAGTACTTC
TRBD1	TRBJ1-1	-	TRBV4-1	CASSQTDRVETEAFF	TGCGCCAGCAGCCAAACCGACAGGGTGGAGACTGAAGCTTTCTTT
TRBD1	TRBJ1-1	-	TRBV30	CAWSVLGGRATEAFF	TGTGCCTGGAGTGTGTTAGGGGGCCGCGCCACTGAAGCTTTCTTT
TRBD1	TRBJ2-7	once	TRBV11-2	CASSLHSTGASSYEQYF	TGTGCCAGCAGCTTACACTCAACAGGGGCGAGCTCCTACGAGCAGTACTTC
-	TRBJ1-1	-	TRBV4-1	CASSQDFPLPSSEAFF	TGCGCCAGCAGCCAAGATTTCCCCCTACCTTCTTCTGAAGCTTTCTTT
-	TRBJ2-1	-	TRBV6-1	CASRQDRLSNEQFF	TGTGCCAGCAGGCAGGATAGACTATCCAATGAGCAGTTCTTC
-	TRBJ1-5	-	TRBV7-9	CASSISGTPQPQHF	TGTGCCAGCAGCATAAGCGGGACACCCCAGCCCCAGCATTTT
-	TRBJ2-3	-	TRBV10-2	CASSRDFTDTQYF	TGCGCCAGCTCGAGGGACTTCACAGATACGCAGTATTTT
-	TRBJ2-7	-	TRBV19	CASSIRQSSYEQYF	TGTGCCAGTAGTATACGACAGAGCTCCTACGAGCAGTACTTC
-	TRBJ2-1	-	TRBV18	CASSPSGYSYNEQFF	TGTGCCAGCTCACCATCGGGGTATAGCTACAATGAGCAGTTCTTC
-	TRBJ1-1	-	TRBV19	CASSTPGGNTEAFF	TGTGCCAGTAGTACGCCCGGGGGGAACACTGAAGCTTTCTTT
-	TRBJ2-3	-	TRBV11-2	CASSLDEGLATDTQYF	TGTGCCAGCAGCTTAGATGAAGGGCTAGCCACAGATACGCAGTATTTT
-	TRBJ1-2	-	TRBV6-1	CASSDRGGYTF	TGTGCCAGCAGTGACAGGGGAGGCTACACCTTC
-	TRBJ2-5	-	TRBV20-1	CSQKSQETQYF	TGCAGCCAGAAATCCCAAGAGACCCAGTACTTC
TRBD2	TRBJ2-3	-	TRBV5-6	CASSFRTSGIVSGTDTQYF	TGTGCCAGCAGCTTTAGGACTAGCGGGATAGTTAGCGGCACAGATACGCAGTATTTT
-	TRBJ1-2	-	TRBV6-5	CASSPQRPRSYGYTF	TGTGCCAGCAGTCCTCAAAGACCGAGAAGCTATGGCTACACCTTC
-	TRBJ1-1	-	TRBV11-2	CASIKDPPYTEAFF	TGTGCCAGCATTAAGGACCCCCCGTACACTGAAGCTTTCTTT
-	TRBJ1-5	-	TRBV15	CATSRSMSGTPSNQPQHF	TGTGCCACCAGCAGATCTATGTCCGGGACACCGAGCAATCAGCCCCAGCATTTT
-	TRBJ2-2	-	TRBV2	CASLPSRGELFF	TGTGCCAGCCTACCATCCCGCGGGGAGCTGTTTTTT
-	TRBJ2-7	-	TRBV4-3	CASSQDGTINYEQYF	TGCGCCAGCAGCCAAGATGGGACCATTAATTACGAGCAGTACTTC
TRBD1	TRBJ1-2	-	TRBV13	CASSSLDRGSDYGYTF	TGTGCCAGCAGCTCCCTGGACAGGGGGTCGGACTATGGCTACACCTTC
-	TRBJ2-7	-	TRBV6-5	CASRSGSEQYF	TGTGCCAGCAGATCAGGAAGCGAGCAGTACTTC
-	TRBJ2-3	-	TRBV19	CASRSWASRLGDTQYF	TGTGCCAGTAGGTCCTGGGCTAGCCGGTTGGGTGATACGCAGTATTTT
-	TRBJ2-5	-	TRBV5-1	CASSLDLQGYQETQYF	TGCGCCAGCAGCTTGGATCTGCAGGGTTACCAAGAGACCCAGTACTTC
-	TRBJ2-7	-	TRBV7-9	CASSLGAWGEQYF	TGTGCCAGCAGCTTAGGGGCGTGGGGCGAGCAGTACTTC
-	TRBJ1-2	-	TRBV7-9	CASSRRTGGSAGGYTF	TGTGCCAGCAGCCGGCGGACCGGGGGTTCAGCAGGTGGCTACACCTTC
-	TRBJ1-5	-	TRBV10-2	CASSEGGSNQPQHF	TGCGCCAGCAGTGAGGGGGGAAGCAATCAGCCCCAGCATTTT
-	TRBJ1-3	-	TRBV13	CASSLGRRPAIYF	TGTGCCAGCAGCTTAGGCCGGCGTCCGGCCATATATTTT
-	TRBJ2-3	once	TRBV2	CASSPLWGSTDTQYF	TGTGCCAGCAGTCCACTCTGGGGAAGCACAGATACGCAGTATTTT
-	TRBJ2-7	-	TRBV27	CASSFYTGYIYEQYF	TGTGCCAGCAGTTTCTATACCGGGTACATCTACGAGCAGTACTTC
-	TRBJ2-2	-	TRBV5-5	CASSLEAARGTGELFF	TGTGCCAGCAGCTTGGAGGCGGCCCGGGGCACCGGGGAGCTGTTTTTT
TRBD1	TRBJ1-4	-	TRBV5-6	CASSSATGFREKLFF	TGTGCCAGCAGCTCCGCGACAGGGTTCAGGGAAAAACTGTTTTTT
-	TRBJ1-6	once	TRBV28	CASSLSGSPDSPLHF	TGTGCCAGCAGTTTATCCGGGTCACCCGATTCACCCCTCCACTTT